This T cell receptor (beta chain) was sequenced for a study of blood T cell repertoires in COVID-19. At the level of the study: Samples representing acute and convalescent COVID-19 were sourced from the United States, Italy and Spain. T cells, B-cell-depleted T cells, or PBMCs supplied cDNA or gDNA.

Original processing notes: Amplification of reference gene primers provided the estimated nucleated cell counts. TCRdb's table, derived via immunoSEQ multiplex PCR, lists solely in-frame clones and lacks some. V and J calls and clone size are copied from that table; D and trimming were computed from the DNA. Of around 180,000 clones in the sample, 80% were seen once. Germline-derived CDR1 and CDR2 are MNHEY and SVGAGI. Trimming cost V 5 bases and J 11 bases, with 12 bases left between them. The CDR3 has 12 amino acids. The clonotype was recovered from a man between 65 and 79 years old with active or convalescent COVID-19. The chain recombines TRBV6-5 with TRBJ1-4; D not resolved. The sample consisted of peripheral blood. The CDR3 loop is CASSPNSEKLFF. CDR3 coding DNA: TGTGCCAGCAGTCCAAACTCCGAGAAACTGTTTTTT.